A single sample gave rise to the 5 T cell receptor beta chains below, sequenced in a study of blood T cell repertoires in COVID-19. Assay used: immunoSEQ multiplex PCR; TCRdb lists only in-frame clones, some missing. The sample lists approximately 170,000 clones; around 81% were seen once. Sequences were obtained from peripheral blood. These receptors came from a man aged 55-75 years with active or convalescent COVID-19.

This clone was observed a single time. The gene calls are TRBV2 and TRBJ2-2; no reliable D call. The germline CDR1 and CDR2 sequences are SNHLY and FYNNEI. Trimming took 2 bases from V and 0 from J, leaving 4 bases between them. The CDR3 has 14 residues. The CDR3 sequence is CASSEQTNTGELFF. The CDR3 coding sequence is TGTGCCAGCAGTGAACAAACGAACACCGGGGAGCTGTTTTTT.

This clone has a single count. The V gene is TRBV7-8, the J gene TRBJ1-1; TRBD1 matches 7 bases. Losses at the gene ends were 5 bases for V and 1 base for J; bases not matched to a gene: 4. Germline values: CDR1 SGHVS, CDR2 FQNEAQ. CDR3 length equals 14 residues. This CDR3 reads CASSPRQGNTEAFF. CDR3 nucleotides: TGTGCCAGCAGCCCTCGACAGGGGAACACTGAAGCTTTCTTT.

The chain combines TRBV7-2 with TRBJ1-5, with D possibly TRBD1 on 5 matching bases. V lost 4 bases to trimming and J lost 6 bases, with 13 bases between them. This CDR3 is 14 amino acids long. Germline V gene data show CDR1 as SGHTA and CDR2 as FQGNSA. The CDR3 DNA follows: TGTGCCAGCAGCTCTAAGGTGCAGGGTCAGCCCCAGCATTTT. This translates into CASSSKVQGQPQHF.

The chain recombines TRBV5-6 with TRBJ1-2; D remains unclear. Germline V gene sequence: CDR1 SGHDT, CDR2 YYEEEE. Trimming shortened V by 4 bases and J by 2 bases, and 12 bases separated the two germline ends. This CDR3 spans 14 amino acids. The CDR3 DNA reads TGTGCCAGCAGCCACGCCGGGGTAAACTATGGCTACACCTTC. As protein: CASSHAGVNYGYTF. Supplemented by reference TRBV5-6 and TRBJ1-2, the full variable domain reads DAGVTQSPTHLIKTRGQQVTLRCSPKSGHDTVSWYQQALGQGPQFIFQYYEEEERQRGNFPDRFSGHQFPNYSSELNVNALLLGDSALYLCASSHAGVNYGYTFGSGTRLTVV.

V usage is TRBV24-1 and J usage is TRBJ2-5; TRBD2 might be the D (5 bases). Germline assignment: CDR1 KGHDR and CDR2 SFDVKD. The CDR3 is made up of 14 amino acids. The V and J ends lost 2 bases and 2 bases respectively, with 8 bases between them. As DNA, the CDR3 is TGTGCCACCAGTGATTCCGGACTTCAAGAGACCCAGTACTTC. It is translated as CATSDSGLQETQYF.